This T cell receptor (beta chain) derives from a study of blood T cells in healthy people across ages. The second PCR ran about 6 to 11 cycles with a sample-barcoded 5' primer and J-beta primers. With 12 random nucleotides, a template-switch adaptor tagged each individual cDNA molecule. MiXCR was run by TCRdb on the 5' RACE reads, yielding one entry per CDR3 protein. Altogether about a million distinct CDR3 sequences are present, around 54% being singletons, with the ten largest covering over 20%. Study-wide findings and caveats: When set beside aged donors, long-lived donors presented more naive CD4+ cells and higher diversity. A roughly linear fall in TCR beta diversity per million T cells was seen with increasing age.

On this clonotype itself: What it binds is unknown.

The sequence was collected from a woman between 55 and 75 years old in good health. What was sequenced was blood.

The CDR3 here is CSAASGRNEQYF. CDR3 nucleotide sequence: TGCAGCGCGGCTAGCGGGAGGAACGAGCAGTACTTC. The chain links TRBV29-1 to TRBJ2-7; TRBD2 agrees at 11 bases. The CDR3 sequence is 12 residues long. V lost 7 bases, J lost 5 bases, and 4 bases stayed unmatched. The germline V gene has CDR1 SQVTM and CDR2 ANQGSEA.